These 20 T cell receptor beta chains originate from one sample sequenced in a study of blood T cell repertoires in COVID-19. Using immunoSEQ multiplex PCR, the repertoire was profiled, and TCRdb retains in-frame clones only, with some absent. Of 270,000 or so clones in the sample, 85% were seen once. The sample was peripheral blood. These receptors all come from a human donor in a cohort sampled during active COVID-19.

This chain uses TRBV2 with TRBJ2-6; the match to TRBD2 covers 7 bases. Germline V gene data show CDR1 as SNHLY and CDR2 as FYNNEI. V shed 5 bases, J shed 2 bases, and the junction held 0 bases outside the gene matches. This CDR3 is 14 amino acids long. CDR3 in amino acids: CASSRGAGANVLTF. The CDR3 region has the DNA TGTGCCAGCAGTCGGGGGGCTGGGGCCAACGTCCTGACTTTC.

This chain links TRBV25-1 with TRBJ2-2, with TRBD1 identical over 9 bases. Per germline, CDR1 MGHDK and CDR2 SYGVNS. The CDR3 contains 14 residues. The V and J ends lost 4 bases and 7 bases, in that order; junction bases with no gene match: 4. The CDR3 bases are TGTGCCAGCAGTGGGACAGGGGAAAACGGGGAGCTGTTTTTT. This translates into CASSGTGENGELFF.

The chain has TRBV5-1 and TRBJ2-5; TRBD2 aligns across 9 bases. V shed 4 bases, J shed 3 bases, and the junction held 7 bases outside the gene matches. The CDR3 spans 15 residues. Germline V gene lookup returns CDR1 SGHRS and CDR2 YFSETQ. The CDR3 nucleotides are TGCGCCAGCAGCCTGCGGGCTAGCGGGGAAGAGACCCAGTACTTC. This translates into CASSLRASGEETQYF.

This chain connects TRBV3-1 (or the pseudogene TRBV3-2) to TRBJ2-2; a weak D match, TRBD2 (6 bases). Germline CDR1 and CDR2: LGHDT and YNNKEL (reference sequence). The CDR3 is 14 amino acids. The V gene lost 8 bases and the J gene lost 4 bases, with 14 bases spanning the gap. For the CDR3, the DNA is TGTGCCAGCGGAGGGACTCTTCTCACCGGGGAGCTGTTTTTT. Protein product: CASGGTLLTGELFF.

J is TRBJ1-2 and V is TRBV25-1, with 7 bases that match TRBD1. Germline V gives CDR1 MGHDK, CDR2 SYGVNS. V was pared by 4 bases and J by 1 base, with 12 bases of the junction left unmatched. The CDR3 runs to 17 residues. CDR3 in DNA: TGTGCCAGCAGTGCCTCCCTCGGGACAGCCGATAACTATGGCTACACCTTC. Amino acid sequence: CASSASLGTADNYGYTF.

The rearrangement joins TRBV5-4 to TRBJ2-5; TRBD2 matches 7 bases. Germline CDR1 and CDR2: SGHNT and YYREEE (reference sequence). V shed 0 bases, J shed 2 bases, and the junction held 1 base outside the gene matches. The CDR3 sequence is 14 residues long. CDR3 DNA: TGTGCCAGCAGCTTGGGGACTAGGCAAGAGACCCAGTACTTC. It translates to CASSLGTRQETQYF.

The V and J genes are TRBV2 and TRBJ2-5, with D tentatively TRBD1 (6 bases). Germline CDR1 SNHLY, CDR2 FYNNEI. The CDR3 has 13 residues. V was clipped by 7 bases and J by 4 bases, with 13 bases between them. CDR3: CASKGEPLETQYF. The CDR3 nucleotides are TGTGCCAGCAAGGGGGAACCATTAGAGACCCAGTACTTC.

The chain recombines TRBV27 with TRBJ2-2; perhaps TRBD2 as D (5 bases). CDR1 and CDR2 from the germline V gene are MNHEY and SMNVEV (reference sequence). The CDR3 is 15 amino acids. V shed 7 bases and J shed 4 bases, with 16 bases lying between them. The CDR3 DNA sequence: TGTGCCAGCAATTCAAGATTAGCGTCCACCGGGGAGCTGTTTTTT. It is translated as CASNSRLASTGELFF.

This clone is a singleton in its sample. This chain links TRBV14 with TRBJ1-5, with 8 bases lining up with TRBD1. The CDR3 is 16 residues long. The V gene end was trimmed by 4 bases and the J gene end by 8 bases; junction bases not matched to a gene: 13. The germline gives CDR1 SGHDN, CDR2 FVKESK. The chain's CDR3 is CASSRVTGAILKPQHF. CDR3 nucleotides: TGTGCCAGCAGCCGTGTGACAGGGGCAATACTTAAGCCCCAGCATTTT.

The chain couples TRBV3-1 (or the pseudogene TRBV3-2) to TRBJ2-1, with 7 bases that match TRBD2. The V and J ends lost 4 bases and 5 bases, in that order; junction bases with no gene match: 11. CDR1 and CDR2 (germline): LGHDT, YNNKEL (reference sequence). There are 16 residues in the CDR3. Here the CDR3 DNA reads TGTGCCAGCAGCCCCCTCGGATCGGGAGGACACAATGAGCAGTTCTTC. Amino acid sequence: CASSPLGSGGHNEQFF.

J is TRBJ2-3 and V is TRBV6-5; possibly TRBD2 for D (6 bases). CDR1 is MNHEY, CDR2 SVGAGI, per germline. There are 15 residues in the CDR3. The germline V and J ends were trimmed by 5 bases and 2 bases, with 14 bases remaining between them. CDR3 sequence (DNA): TGTGCCAGCAGTAGGGGACTTGGACTCACAGATACGCAGTATTTT. Translation: CASSRGLGLTDTQYF.

V is TRBV6-1 and J is TRBJ1-6; D unclear. V shed 0 bases and J shed 7 bases, with 10 bases lying between them. From germline, CDR1 is MNHNS and CDR2 SASEGT. The CDR3 covers 15 residues. CDR3 nucleotide sequence: TGTGCCAGCAGTGAAGCGCGAAATTCGAATTCACCCCTCCACTTT. It yields the protein CASSEARNSNSPLHF.

This clone was found once. The chain is built from TRBV29-1 and TRBJ1-1, with D possibly being TRBD1 (6 bases). Trimming removed 7 bases from V and 11 bases from J, with 20 bases in between. The germline V gene has CDR1 SQVTM and CDR2 ANQGSEA. This CDR3 spans 12 amino acids. The chain's CDR3 is CSAALWAGDAFF. The CDR3 DNA is TGCAGCGCCGCCCTCTGGGCAGGGGATGCTTTCTTT. Based on the CDR3 plus reference TRBV29-1 and TRBJ1-1, the full variable domain is SAVISQKPSRDICQRGTSLTIQCQVDSQVTMMFWYRQQPGQSLTLIATANQGSEATYESGFVIDKFPISRPNLTFSTLTVSNMSPEDSSIYLCSAALWAGDAFFGQGTRLTVV.

J is TRBJ2-3 and V is TRBV10-3; a possible D gene is TRBD2 (6 bases). Germline CDR1 ENHRY, CDR2 SYGVKD. Trimming removed 4 bases from V and 7 bases from J, with 12 bases in between. CDR3 length: 13 amino acids. Here the CDR3 reads CAISAGEINTQYF. Here the CDR3 DNA reads TGTGCCATCAGTGCGGGAGAAATAAATACGCAGTATTTT.

This sequence joins TRBV5-1 and TRBJ2-3; 7 nucleotides match TRBD1. Germline V gene lookup returns CDR1 SGHRS and CDR2 YFSETQ. This CDR3 is built from 15 residues. Losses at the gene ends were 3 bases for V and 1 base for J; bases not matched to a gene: 5. In DNA, the CDR3 is TGCGCCAGCAGCTCTCGGACAGGAGGCACAGATACGCAGTATTTT. Its translation is CASSSRTGGTDTQYF. Complete variable domain (other parts from reference TRBV5-1 and TRBJ2-3): KAGVTQTPRYLIKTRGQQVTLSCSPISGHRSVSWYQQTPGQGLQFLFEYFSETQRNKGNFPGRFSGRQFSNSRSEMNVSTLELGDSALYLCASSSRTGGTDTQYFGPGTRLTVL.

V usage is TRBV29-1 and J usage is TRBJ2-3, with 7 bases matching TRBD2. CDR3 length: 14 amino acids. Unmatched junction bases numbered 7, after V lost 5 bases and J lost 2 bases. CDR1 is SQVTM, CDR2 ANQGSEA, per germline. DNA of the CDR3: TGCAGCGTTCGGAGCGGGACTTACACAGATACGCAGTATTTT. Amino acids: CSVRSGTYTDTQYF.

The rearrangement joins TRBV27 to TRBJ1-6; a weak D match, TRBD1 (6 bases). V dropped 6 bases and J dropped 1 base, with 10 bases sitting between them. The V gene's germline CDR1 is MNHEY and CDR2 SMNVEV (reference sequence). The CDR3 runs to 15 residues. CDR3 sequence (DNA): TGTGCCAGCAGGGAGAGGGGGTCCTATAATTCACCCCTCCACTTT. Translating it yields CASRERGSYNSPLHF.

The chain recombines TRBV7-2 with TRBJ2-5; TRBD2 matches 16 bases. V shed 5 bases and J 2 bases; nucleotides not matched to a gene: 8. CDR3 length: 18 amino acids. From germline, CDR1 is SGHTA and CDR2 FQGNSA. The CDR3 is CASSMGLAGGPSQETQYF. DNA of the CDR3: TGTGCCAGCAGCATGGGACTAGCGGGAGGGCCAAGTCAAGAGACCCAGTACTTC.

The V call is TRBV4-1, the J call TRBJ2-1; 8 bases line up with TRBD2. The CDR3 loop spans 18 amino acids. J gave up 4 bases and V 1 base, and 12 bases lay outside the gene matches. The germline V gene encodes CDR1 MGHRA and CDR2 YSYEKL. CDR3 bases: TGCGCCAGCAGCCAAGGGGCTAGCGGGCCACTCGGGTACAATGAGCAGTTCTTC. This sequence encodes CASSQGASGPLGYNEQFF.

The chain combines TRBV5-8 with TRBJ2-1, with 7 bases lining up with TRBD2. The CDR3 sequence is 15 residues long. The germline gives CDR1 SGHTS, CDR2 YDEGEE. V was pared by 3 bases and J by 6 bases, with 9 bases of the junction left unmatched. The CDR3 sequence: CASSWRDYPLNEQFF. For the CDR3, the DNA is TGTGCCAGCAGCTGGCGGGACTACCCTCTCAATGAGCAGTTCTTC.